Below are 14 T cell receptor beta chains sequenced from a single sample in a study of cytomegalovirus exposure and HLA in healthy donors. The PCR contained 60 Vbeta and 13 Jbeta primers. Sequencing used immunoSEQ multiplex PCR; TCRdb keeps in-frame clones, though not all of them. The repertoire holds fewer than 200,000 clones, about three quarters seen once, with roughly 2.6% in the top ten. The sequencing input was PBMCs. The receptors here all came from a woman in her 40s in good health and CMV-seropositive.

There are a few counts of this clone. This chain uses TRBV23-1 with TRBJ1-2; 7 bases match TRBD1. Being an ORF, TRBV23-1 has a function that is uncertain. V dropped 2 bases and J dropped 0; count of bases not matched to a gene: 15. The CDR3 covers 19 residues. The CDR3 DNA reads TGCGCCAGCAGTCAAGTGTCTCCGCCCCGACAGGGTGCTAACTATGGCTACACCTTC. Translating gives CASSQVSPPRQGANYGYTF.

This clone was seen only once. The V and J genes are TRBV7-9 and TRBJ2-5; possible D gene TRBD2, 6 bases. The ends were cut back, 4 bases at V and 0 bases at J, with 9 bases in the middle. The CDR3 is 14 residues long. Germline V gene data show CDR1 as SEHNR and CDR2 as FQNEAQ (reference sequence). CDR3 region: CASSSGGYQETQYF. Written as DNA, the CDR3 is TGTGCCAGCAGCTCTGGGGGGTACCAAGAGACCCAGTACTTC.

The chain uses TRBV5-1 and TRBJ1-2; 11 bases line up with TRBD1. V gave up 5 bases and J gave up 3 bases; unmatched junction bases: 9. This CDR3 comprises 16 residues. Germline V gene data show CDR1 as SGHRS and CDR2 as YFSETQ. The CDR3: CASRRTGGPSDYGYTF. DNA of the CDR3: TGCGCCAGCAGACGGACAGGGGGCCCCTCGGACTATGGCTACACCTTC.

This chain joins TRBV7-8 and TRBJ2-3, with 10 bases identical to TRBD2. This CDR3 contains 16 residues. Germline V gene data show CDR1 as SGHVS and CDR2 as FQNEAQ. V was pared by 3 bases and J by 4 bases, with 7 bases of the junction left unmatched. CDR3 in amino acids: CASSFASGGPADTQYF. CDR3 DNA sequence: TGTGCCAGCAGCTTTGCTAGCGGGGGACCCGCAGATACGCAGTATTTT.

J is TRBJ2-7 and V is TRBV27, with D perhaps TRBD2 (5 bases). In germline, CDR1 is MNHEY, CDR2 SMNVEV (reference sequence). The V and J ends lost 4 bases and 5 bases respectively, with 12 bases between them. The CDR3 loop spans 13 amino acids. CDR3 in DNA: TGTGCCAGCAGTTCTAGCCGTATCAACGAGCAGTACTTC. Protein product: CASSSSRINEQYF.

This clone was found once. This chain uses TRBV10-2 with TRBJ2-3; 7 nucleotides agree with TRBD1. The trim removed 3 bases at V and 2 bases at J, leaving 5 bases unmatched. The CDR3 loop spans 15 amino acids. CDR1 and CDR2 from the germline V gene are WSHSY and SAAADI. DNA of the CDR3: TGCGCCAGCAGTGATGTAGGACAGGTCACAGATACGCAGTATTTT. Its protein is CASSDVGQVTDTQYF.

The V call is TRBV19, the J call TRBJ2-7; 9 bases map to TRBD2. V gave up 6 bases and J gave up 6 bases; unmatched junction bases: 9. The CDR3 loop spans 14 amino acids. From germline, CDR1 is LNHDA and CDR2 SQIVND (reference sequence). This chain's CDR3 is CASRPAGGGLEQYF. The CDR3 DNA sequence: TGTGCCAGTAGGCCTGCGGGAGGGGGTCTCGAGCAGTACTTC.

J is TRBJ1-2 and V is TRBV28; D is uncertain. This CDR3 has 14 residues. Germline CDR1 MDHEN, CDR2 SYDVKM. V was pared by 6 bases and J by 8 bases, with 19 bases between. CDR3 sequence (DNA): TGTGCCAGCAGCCCGGACCCCCGGCGGGGAGGCTACACCTTC. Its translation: CASSPDPRRGGYTF.

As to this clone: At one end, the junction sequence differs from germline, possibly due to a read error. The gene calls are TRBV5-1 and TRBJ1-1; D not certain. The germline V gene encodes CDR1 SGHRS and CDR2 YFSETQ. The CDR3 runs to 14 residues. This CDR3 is CASRLGSLNTEAFF. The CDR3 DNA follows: TGCGCCAGCAGGTTGGGCAGTTTGAACACTGAAGCTTTCTTT.

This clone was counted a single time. Here the CDR3 DNA reads TGTGCCAGCAGAAGGCCGGGACAGTCCTACGAGCAGTACTTC. Protein product: CASRRPGQSYEQYF. The gene calls are TRBV6-5 and TRBJ2-7, with 7 bases fitting TRBD1. Germline V gene data show CDR1 as MNHEY and CDR2 as SVGAGI. The CDR3 has 14 amino acids. V lost 6 bases and J lost 1; bases outside the gene matches: 6.

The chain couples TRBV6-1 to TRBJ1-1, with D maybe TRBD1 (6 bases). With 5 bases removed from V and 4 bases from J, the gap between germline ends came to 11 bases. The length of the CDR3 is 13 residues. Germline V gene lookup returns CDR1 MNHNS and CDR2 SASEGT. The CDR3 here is CASSSLQGTEAFF. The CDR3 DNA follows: TGTGCCAGCAGTTCGTTACAGGGCACTGAAGCTTTCTTT.

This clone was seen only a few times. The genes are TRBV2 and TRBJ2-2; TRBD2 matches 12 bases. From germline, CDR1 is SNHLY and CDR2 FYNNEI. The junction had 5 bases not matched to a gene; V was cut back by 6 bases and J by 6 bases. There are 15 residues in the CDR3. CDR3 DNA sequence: TGTGCCAGCAGGGAGACTAGCGGGAGCTCCGGGGAGCTGTTTTTT. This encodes CASRETSGSSGELFF. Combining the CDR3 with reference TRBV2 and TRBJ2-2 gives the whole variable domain EPEVTQTPSHQVTQMGQEVILRCVPISNHLYFYWYRQILGQKVEFLVSFYNNEISEKSEIFDDQFSVERPDGSNFTLKIRSTKLEDSAMYFCASRETSGSSGELFFGEGSRLTVL.

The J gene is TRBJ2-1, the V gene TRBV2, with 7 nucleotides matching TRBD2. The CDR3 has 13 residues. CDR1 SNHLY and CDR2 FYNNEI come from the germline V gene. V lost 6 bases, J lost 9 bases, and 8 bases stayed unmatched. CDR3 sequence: CASSPSGFGEQFF. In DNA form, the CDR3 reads TGTGCCAGCAGCCCTAGCGGTTTCGGTGAGCAGTTCTTC. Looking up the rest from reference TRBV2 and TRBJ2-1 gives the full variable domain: EPEVTQTPSHQVTQMGQEVILRCVPISNHLYFYWYRQILGQKVEFLVSFYNNEISEKSEIFDDQFSVERPDGSNFTLKIRSTKLEDSAMYFCASSPSGFGEQFFGPGTRLTVL.

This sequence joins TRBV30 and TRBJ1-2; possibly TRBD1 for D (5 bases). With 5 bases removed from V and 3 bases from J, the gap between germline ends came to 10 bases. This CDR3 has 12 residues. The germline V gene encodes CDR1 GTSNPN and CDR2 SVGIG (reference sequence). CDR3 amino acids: CAWPGGDYGYTF. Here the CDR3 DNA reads TGTGCCTGGCCCGGGGGGGACTATGGCTACACCTTC. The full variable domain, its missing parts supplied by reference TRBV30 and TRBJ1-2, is SQTIHQWPATLVQPVGSPLSLECTVEGTSNPNLYWYRQAAGRGLQLLFYSVGIGQISSEVPQNLSASRPQDRQFILSSKKLLLSDSGFYLCAWPGGDYGYTFGSGTRLTVV.